The 29 T cell receptor beta chains in this list originate from one sample, sequenced in a study of T cells in localized non-small cell lung cancer. The method was immunoSEQ multiplex PCR; TCRdb's version includes in-frame clones alone and lacks a portion of them. The data contain around 4,000 clones, 20% to 25% of them seen just once; the ten biggest clones take up 27%. Sequencing was performed on lung tumor tissue, taken before any cancer treatment. The receptors were sampled from a woman aged 35 to 70 with stage I lung adenocarcinoma.

The V call is TRBV28, the J call TRBJ2-3; 7 positions match TRBD1. CDR1 is MDHEN and CDR2 is SYDVKM in the germline V gene. J lost 3 bases, V lost 2 bases, and 8 bases had no gene match. This CDR3 spans 16 amino acids. CDR3 region: CASSLPFGQVTDTQYF. The DNA of the CDR3 is TGTGCCAGCAGTTTACCGTTTGGACAGGTGACAGATACGCAGTATTTT.

This clone was observed a handful of times. The V gene is TRBV9, the J gene TRBJ2-2; no definite D call. Per germline, CDR1 SGDLS and CDR2 YYNGEE. CDR3 length: 14 residues. V lost 1 base to trimming and J lost 2 bases, with 6 bases between them. CDR3 sequence (DNA): TGTGCCAGCAGCGTACGAGTCAACACCGGGGAGCTGTTTTTT. Protein sequence: CASSVRVNTGELFF.

This clone was counted only a few times. The V call is TRBV11-3, the J call TRBJ1-2; 9 positions agree with TRBD1. The V segment lost 0 bases and the J segment 5 bases; nucleotides outside the gene matches: 4. The CDR3 totals 15 residues. Germline lookup yields CDR1 SGHNT and CDR2 YENEEA. CDR3 nucleotide sequence: TGTGCCAGCAGCTTAGATCTGACAGGGGGTTATGGCTACACCTTC. This codes for CASSLDLTGGYGYTF.

This clone has only a few counts. The CDR3 spells CASSHTGQGGTGELFF. The CDR3 nucleotides are TGTGCCAGCTCACACACCGGACAGGGTGGCACCGGGGAGCTGTTTTTT. The chain has TRBV18 and TRBJ2-2, with 8 bases aligning to TRBD1. After removal of 4 bases from V and 4 bases from J, the junction contained 8 bases not matched to a gene. The CDR3 totals 16 residues. CDR1 is KGHSH, CDR2 LQKENI, per germline. Full variable domain (rest looked up from reference TRBV18 and TRBJ2-2): NAGVMQNPRHLVRRRGQEARLRCSPMKGHSHVYWYRQLPEEGLKFMVYLQKENIIDESGMPKERFSAEFPKEGPSILRIQQVVRGDSAAYFCASSHTGQGGTGELFFGEGSRLTVL.

The chain employs TRBV6-8 and TRBJ1-1, with D maybe TRBD1 (6 bases). Trimming removed 5 bases from V and 5 bases from J, with 15 bases in between. The CDR3 is made up of 14 amino acids. The germline gives CDR1 MNHGY, CDR2 SAAAGT. The CDR3 sequence: CASSDPQGRTEAFF. DNA of the CDR3: TGTGCCAGCAGTGACCCCCAGGGGCGTACTGAAGCTTTCTTT.

The V gene is TRBV6-8, the J gene TRBJ2-5; TRBD1 or TRBD2 may be the D gene (5 bases each). Per germline, CDR1 MNHGY and CDR2 SAAAGT. The V end lost 2 bases, the J end lost 5 bases, and 15 bases lay between the germline ends. CDR3 size: 15 residues. The CDR3 coding sequence is TGTGCCAGCAGTTACACGGGACGGCCGGGGGAGACCCAGTACTTC. Translating gives CASSYTGRPGETQYF.

This clone qualifies as medium-sized. The V gene is TRBV9, the J gene TRBJ1-1, with a weak D call TRBD1 (6 bases). The V end was cut by 4 bases, the J end by 3 bases, with 13 bases between. The germline V gene has CDR1 SGDLS and CDR2 YYNGEE. The CDR3 has 14 amino acids. As DNA, the CDR3 is TGTGCCAGCAGCTACTGGGGGCGTGACACTGAAGCTTTCTTT. Its translation is CASSYWGRDTEAFF.

This chain connects TRBV14 to TRBJ1-2; D is uncertain. This CDR3 contains 11 residues. Between the trimmed V and J ends, which lost 8 bases and 5 bases, there was a span of 9 bases. Germline CDR1 reads SGHDN; CDR2 reads FVKESK. The CDR3 DNA is TGTGCCAGCTCACCGGATTATGGCTACACCTTC. It encodes CASSPDYGYTF.

This clone was counted only a few times. For the CDR3, the DNA is TGCGCCAGCAGCCAAGATCAAATGAGGAGGACTAGCGGGAGGTTGGGCAATGAGCAGTTCTTC. This encodes CASSQDQMRRTSGRLGNEQFF. V is TRBV4-1 and J is TRBJ2-1, with 14 positions matching TRBD2. CDR1 and CDR2 from the germline V gene are MGHRA and YSYEKL. Germline trimming cut 0 bases from V and 6 bases from J; bases unmatched to any gene: 16. The CDR3 runs 21 residues.

By sample share, this clone is medium-sized. This rearrangement joins TRBV11-3 to TRBJ2-7; 10 bases are shared with TRBD1. This CDR3 comprises 15 residues. Germline CDR1 is SGHNT and CDR2 is YENEEA. After removal of 5 bases from V and 3 bases from J, the junction contained 7 bases not matched to a gene. The CDR3 protein is CASSIRQGAHYEQYF. The CDR3 region has the DNA TGTGCCAGCAGCATAAGACAGGGGGCCCACTACGAGCAGTACTTC.

By its share, this clone is medium-sized. This chain uses TRBV11-3 with TRBJ1-3; 7 nucleotides align to TRBD1. The germline gives CDR1 SGHNT, CDR2 YENEEA. Unmatched junction bases numbered 3, after V lost 5 bases and J lost 2 bases. CDR3 length: 14 amino acids. This chain's CDR3 is CASSPQGTGNTIYF. In DNA, the CDR3 is TGTGCCAGCAGCCCACAGGGGACTGGAAACACCATATATTTT.

The sample holds a few counts of this clone. The chain carries TRBV6-8 and TRBJ2-6; no definite D call. This CDR3 spans 19 amino acids. The germline V gene has CDR1 MNHGY and CDR2 SAAAGT. The V gene lost 2 bases and the J gene lost 1 base, with 18 bases spanning the gap. The CDR3 nucleotides read TGTGCCAGCAGTTACGCCCTTAAAAGTTATAGTTCTGGGGCCAACGTCCTGACTTTC. Amino acid sequence: CASSYALKSYSSGANVLTF.

The genes are TRBV11-3 and TRBJ2-1; 12 positions match TRBD2. The V and J ends lost 4 bases and 9 bases, in that order; junction bases with no gene match: 7. This CDR3 is 15 amino acids long. Per the germline V gene, CDR1 is SGHNT and CDR2 is YENEEA. CDR3 nucleotides: TGTGCCAGCAGCTGGCTAGCGGGAGGGCTTGGTGAGCAGTTCTTC. Its translation is CASSWLAGGLGEQFF.

The chain uses TRBV16 and TRBJ2-7; the D is unclear. The CDR3 spans 14 residues. Germline V gene sequence: CDR1 KGHSY, CDR2 FQNENV. Trimming cost V 3 bases and J 2 bases, with 11 bases left between them. CDR3 loop: CASSHTLDPYEQYF. Here the CDR3 DNA reads TGTGCCAGCAGCCATACCTTGGATCCCTACGAGCAGTACTTC.

By proportion, this clone is large (0.1 to 1%). This chain links TRBV11-3 with TRBJ1-1; 7 bases map to TRBD1. The CDR3 totals 14 residues. Looked up from germline, CDR1 is SGHNT and CDR2 is YENEEA. Trimming at V came to 5 bases and at J to 6 bases, leaving 9 bases not matched to a gene. This chain's CDR3 is CASSLQGQGAEAFF. CDR3 coding DNA: TGTGCCAGCAGCCTACAGGGGCAAGGCGCTGAAGCTTTCTTT.

The gene calls are TRBV10-2 and TRBJ2-1, with D perhaps being TRBD1 or TRBD2 (5 bases each). V was pared by 7 bases and J by 3 bases, with 16 bases between. The CDR3 extends over 15 amino acids. Germline loops: CDR1 WSHSY, CDR2 SAAADI. CDR3 coding DNA: TGCGCCAGCACGCGAGGGAGCCAGGGCTACAATGAGCAGTTCTTC. Protein: CASTRGSQGYNEQFF.

In the case of this clone: Because it lacks the conserved phenylalanine or tryptophan at the end, this CDR3 is likely a read error. The limits of the CDR3 on the DNA are not certain, so only TCRdb's listed CDR3 is given. The chain joins TRBV28 to TRBJ1-2. Termini included, the CDR3 measures 12 amino acids. Per germline, CDR1 MDHEN and CDR2 SYDVKM. CDR3 protein: CASSPGVHLYTY.

This clone was seen more than once but under ten times. CDR3 protein: CASSDYKTYEQYF. DNA for the CDR3: TGTGCCAGCAGTGATTACAAGACCTACGAGCAGTACTTC. V and J are TRBV6-8 and TRBJ2-7, with unresolved D. With 5 bases removed from V and 2 bases from J, the gap between germline ends came to 10 bases. Germline loops: CDR1 MNHGY, CDR2 SAAAGT. The CDR3 consists of 13 residues.

The V call is TRBV8-2, the J call TRBJ2-4; the D call of TRBD2 is as the table states it, not checked on the DNA. TRBV8-2 has pseudogene status. The CDR3 is 19 residues long. CDR3 DNA: TGTGCCAGCAGTTTATTTGGGCCTAGCGGGGGGCTCGACAAAAACATTCAGTACTTC. The encoded protein is CASSLFGPSGGLDKNIQYF.

In its sample, this clone was seen a few times. This chain links TRBV19 with TRBJ1-1; D is unclear. Trimming pared 3 bases from V and 1 base from J, leaving 9 bases between. The CDR3 length is 14 residues. CDR1 LNHDA and CDR2 SQIVND come from the germline V gene (reference sequence). The CDR3 region is CASSIMTRNTEAFF. As DNA, the CDR3 is TGTGCCAGTAGTATTATGACAAGGAACACTGAAGCTTTCTTT.

This clone counts as medium-sized (0.01 to 0.1%). The rearrangement uses TRBV6-8 and TRBJ2-7, with a weak D call TRBD1 (6 bases). The CDR3 contains 14 residues. Germline values: CDR1 MNHGY, CDR2 SAAAGT. The V and J ends lost 5 bases and 2 bases respectively, with 13 bases between them. CDR3 nucleotides: TGTGCCAGCAGTCCACAGGGCTGGCCCTACGAGCAGTACTTC. Translated, it gives CASSPQGWPYEQYF.

The chain links TRBV28 to TRBJ2-3, with 12 bases fitting TRBD2. CDR1 and CDR2 (germline): MDHEN, SYDVKM. The CDR3 extends over 17 amino acids. V shed 3 bases, J shed 3 bases, and the junction held 7 bases outside the gene matches. The CDR3 sequence: CASSFLAGGAGTDTQYF. Written as DNA, the CDR3 is TGTGCCAGCAGTTTCCTAGCGGGGGGGGCTGGGACAGATACGCAGTATTTT.

This clone counts as medium-sized. The V call is TRBV12-5, the J call TRBJ1-2; TRBD1 matches 7 bases. In germline, CDR1 is LGHNT, CDR2 FRNRAP. The CDR3 consists of 14 residues. CDR3 DNA: TGTGCCAGCAATACTAGACAGGGCCGTTATGGCTACACCTTC. Protein: CASNTRQGRYGYTF.

The chain joins TRBV5-1 to TRBJ1-2, with TRBD1 as a possible D gene (6 bases). Deletions cut 0 bases from V and 4 bases from J, with 10 bases between. Germline V lookup: CDR1 SGHRS, CDR2 YFSETQ. The CDR3 loop spans 14 amino acids. The CDR3 loop reads CASSLEGGLYGYTF. The CDR3, as DNA: TGCGCCAGCAGCTTGGAAGGGGGACTCTATGGCTACACCTTC. The whole variable domain, filled in from reference TRBV5-1 and TRBJ1-2, reads KAGVTQTPRYLIKTRGQQVTLSCSPISGHRSVSWYQQTPGQGLQFLFEYFSETQRNKGNFPGRFSGRQFSNSRSEMNVSTLELGDSALYLCASSLEGGLYGYTFGSGTRLTVV.

Judged by abundance, this clone is medium-sized (0.01 to 0.1%). This chain joins TRBV11-3 and TRBJ2-2; D call uncertain. This CDR3 is 14 amino acids long. Looked up from germline, CDR1 is SGHNT and CDR2 is YENEEA. With 1 base removed from V and 1 base from J, the gap between germline ends came to 4 bases. This chain's CDR3 is CASSLGENTGELFF. In DNA form, the CDR3 reads TGTGCCAGCAGCTTAGGAGAGAACACCGGGGAGCTGTTTTTT.

This clone was observed a handful of times. The junction departs from germline at one end; a sequencing error may be responsible. The chain employs TRBV14 and TRBJ1-2, with D unclear. The CDR3 length is 13 residues. Per germline, CDR1 SGHDN and CDR2 FVKESK. DNA for the CDR3: TGTGCCAGCAGCCAAGGCGACGGAGTTTTGTTGGCCTTC. It translates to CASSQGDGVLLAF.

The rearrangement links TRBV6-8 to TRBJ2-3; TRBD2 matches at 9 bases. With V trimmed by 5 bases and J by 5 bases, 8 bases remained unmatched. Germline values: CDR1 MNHGY, CDR2 SAAAGT. The CDR3 totals 15 residues. CDR3 coding DNA: TGTGCCAGCAGTCCTGCGGGGGGGCCCGGAGATACGCAGTATTTT. Its protein is CASSPAGGPGDTQYF.

In its sample, this clone is medium-sized. The chain carries TRBV6-1 and TRBJ2-1; 8 bases are a match to TRBD2. The CDR3 extends over 15 amino acids. Germline CDR1 and CDR2: MNHNS and SASEGT. V trimming: 1 base; J trimming: 8 bases; junction bases outside the gene matches: 7. The CDR3 here is CASSEDGRAMDEQFF. CDR3 coding DNA: TGTGCCAGCAGTGAAGACGGGAGGGCCATGGATGAGCAGTTCTTC.

V gene TRBV18 combines with J gene TRBJ2-7; 7 bases agree with TRBD1. The V gene's germline CDR1 is KGHSH and CDR2 LQKENI. The CDR3 extends over 15 amino acids. Losses at the gene ends were 3 bases for V and 2 bases for J; bases not matched to a gene: 7. CDR3 amino acids: CASSPGRGYPYEQYF. The CDR3 DNA is TGTGCCAGCTCACCGGGCAGGGGGTATCCCTACGAGCAGTACTTC. Complete variable domain (other parts from reference TRBV18 and TRBJ2-7): NAGVMQNPRHLVRRRGQEARLRCSPMKGHSHVYWYRQLPEEGLKFMVYLQKENIIDESGMPKERFSAEFPKEGPSILRIQQVVRGDSAAYFCASSPGRGYPYEQYFGPGTRLTVT.